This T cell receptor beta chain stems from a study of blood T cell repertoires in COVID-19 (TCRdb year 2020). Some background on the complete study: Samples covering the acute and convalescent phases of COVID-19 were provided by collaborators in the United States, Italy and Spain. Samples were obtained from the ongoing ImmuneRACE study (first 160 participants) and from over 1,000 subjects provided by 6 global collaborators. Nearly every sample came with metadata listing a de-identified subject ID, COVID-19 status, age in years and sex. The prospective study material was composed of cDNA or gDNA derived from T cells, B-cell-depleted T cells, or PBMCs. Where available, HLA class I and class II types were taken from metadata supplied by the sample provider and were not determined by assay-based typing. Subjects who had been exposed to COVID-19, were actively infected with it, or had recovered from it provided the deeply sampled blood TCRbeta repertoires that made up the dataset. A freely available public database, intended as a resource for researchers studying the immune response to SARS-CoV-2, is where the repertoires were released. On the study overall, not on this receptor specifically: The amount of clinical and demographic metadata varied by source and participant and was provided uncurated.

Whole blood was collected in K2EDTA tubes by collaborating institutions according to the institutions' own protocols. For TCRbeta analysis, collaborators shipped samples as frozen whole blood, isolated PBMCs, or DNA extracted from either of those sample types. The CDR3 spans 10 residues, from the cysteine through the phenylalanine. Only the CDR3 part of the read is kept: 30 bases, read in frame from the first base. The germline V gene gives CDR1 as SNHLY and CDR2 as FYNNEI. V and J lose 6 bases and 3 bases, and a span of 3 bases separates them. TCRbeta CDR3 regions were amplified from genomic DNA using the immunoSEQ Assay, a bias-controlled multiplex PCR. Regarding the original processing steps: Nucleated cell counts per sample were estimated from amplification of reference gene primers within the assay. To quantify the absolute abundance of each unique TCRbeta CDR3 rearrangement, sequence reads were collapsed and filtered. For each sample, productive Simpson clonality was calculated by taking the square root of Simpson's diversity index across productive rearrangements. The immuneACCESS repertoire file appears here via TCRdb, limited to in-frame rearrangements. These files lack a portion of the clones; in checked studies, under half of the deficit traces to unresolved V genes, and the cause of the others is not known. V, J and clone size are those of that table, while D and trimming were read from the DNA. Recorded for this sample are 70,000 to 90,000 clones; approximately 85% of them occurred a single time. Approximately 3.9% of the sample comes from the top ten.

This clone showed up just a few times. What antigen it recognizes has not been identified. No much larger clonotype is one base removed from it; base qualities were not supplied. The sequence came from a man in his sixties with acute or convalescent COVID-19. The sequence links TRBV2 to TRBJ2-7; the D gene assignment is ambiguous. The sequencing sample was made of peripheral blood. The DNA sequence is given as TGTGCCAGCAGGAGCTACGAGCAGTACTTC. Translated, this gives CASRSYEQYF.